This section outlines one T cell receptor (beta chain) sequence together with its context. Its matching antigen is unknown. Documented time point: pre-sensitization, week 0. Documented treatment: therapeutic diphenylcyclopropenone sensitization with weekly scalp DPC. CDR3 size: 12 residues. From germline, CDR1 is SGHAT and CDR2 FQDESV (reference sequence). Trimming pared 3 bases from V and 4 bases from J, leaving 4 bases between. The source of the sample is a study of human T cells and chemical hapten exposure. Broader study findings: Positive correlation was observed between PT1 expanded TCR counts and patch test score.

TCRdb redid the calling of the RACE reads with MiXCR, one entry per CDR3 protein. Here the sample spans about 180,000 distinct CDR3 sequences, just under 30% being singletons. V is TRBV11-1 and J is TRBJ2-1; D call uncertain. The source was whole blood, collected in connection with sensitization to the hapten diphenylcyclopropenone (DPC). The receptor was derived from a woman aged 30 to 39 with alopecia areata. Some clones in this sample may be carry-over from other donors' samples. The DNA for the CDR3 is TGTGCCAGCAGCTTCCGGTACAATGAGCAGTTCTTC. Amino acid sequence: CASSFRYNEQFF.